This TCR beta chain came from a study of human T cells and chemical hapten exposure. Germline V CDR1 and CDR2: LNHDA, SQIVND (reference sequence). The V gene lost 7 bases and the J gene lost 2 bases, with 13 bases spanning the gap. The CDR3 contains 14 residues. Regarding time point: patch test 3, about 24 weeks after DPC sensitization. The treatment here: therapeutic diphenylcyclopropenone sensitization with weekly scalp DPC. Whole blood that had not been fractionated was the source of extracted total RNA. Comments on this clonotype: Its target is unknown.

TCRdb reanalysed the RACE reads using MiXCR and keeps one entry per CDR3 protein. The data hold more than 35,000 distinct CDR3 sequences, with 10% to 15% observed a single time. Whole-study findings and limits: Patch test score tracked positively with PT1 expanded TCR counts.

The TCR comes from a woman between 40 and 55 years old with alopecia areata. Some clones in this sample may be carry-over from other donors' samples. The material was whole blood, obtained in connection with sensitization to the hapten diphenylcyclopropenone (DPC). The rearrangement uses TRBV19 and TRBJ2-3; the D gene is possibly TRBD1 (6 bases). In DNA form, the CDR3 reads TGTGCCAGTACCCAGGACAGAGCCACAGATACGCAGTATTTT. Protein product: CASTQDRATDTQYF.